The entry below gives a single T cell receptor (beta chain) sequence along with its context. The antigen is undetermined. This specimen comes from a study of T-cell memory formation after mild COVID-19. From the 5' RACE reads, TCRdb called clonotypes with MiXCR, one entry per CDR3 protein. This table holds about 120,000 distinct CDR3 sequences, roughly 15% found once. General study findings and limits: Contracting CD8+ clones were enriched in EMRA, CD4+ mainly in CM and EM. Memory from before infection featured some responding clones, which suggests cross-reactive memory joined. Whereas later expanders leaned CD4+, clones contracting day 15 to 85 showed a balanced CD4/CD8 makeup.

CDR1 LGHDT and CDR2 YNNKEL come from the germline V gene (reference sequence). The CDR3 loop spans 14 amino acids. After removal of 6 bases from V and 5 bases from J, the junction contained 6 bases not matched to a gene. This chain links TRBV3-1 with TRBJ2-7; 11 bases align to TRBD2. Sequencing was done on a sample of PBMCs or a T cell subset sorted from them (not recorded which). The source of this sequence is an adult woman who had mild COVID-19 (a few samples of this study predate the infection). Cell type and time point are not known. The CDR3: CASRPGLADHEQYF. The CDR3 DNA is TGTGCCAGCAGGCCGGGACTAGCGGACCACGAGCAGTACTTC.